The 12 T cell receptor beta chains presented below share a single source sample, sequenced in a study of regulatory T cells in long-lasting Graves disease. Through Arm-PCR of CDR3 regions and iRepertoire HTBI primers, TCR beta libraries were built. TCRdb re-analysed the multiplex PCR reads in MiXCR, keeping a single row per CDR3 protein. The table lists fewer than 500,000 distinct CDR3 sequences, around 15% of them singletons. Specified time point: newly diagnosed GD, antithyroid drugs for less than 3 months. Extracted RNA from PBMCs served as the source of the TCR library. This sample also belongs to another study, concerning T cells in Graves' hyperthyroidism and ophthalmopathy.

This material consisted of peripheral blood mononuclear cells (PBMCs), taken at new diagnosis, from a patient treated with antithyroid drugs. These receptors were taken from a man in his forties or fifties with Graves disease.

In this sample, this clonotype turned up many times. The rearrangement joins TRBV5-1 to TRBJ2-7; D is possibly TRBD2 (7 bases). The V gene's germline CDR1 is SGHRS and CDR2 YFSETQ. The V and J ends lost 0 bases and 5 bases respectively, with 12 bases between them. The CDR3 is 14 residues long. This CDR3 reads CASSLAAGADEQYF. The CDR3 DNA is TGCGCCAGCAGCTTGGCCGCGGGGGCCGACGAGCAGTACTTC.

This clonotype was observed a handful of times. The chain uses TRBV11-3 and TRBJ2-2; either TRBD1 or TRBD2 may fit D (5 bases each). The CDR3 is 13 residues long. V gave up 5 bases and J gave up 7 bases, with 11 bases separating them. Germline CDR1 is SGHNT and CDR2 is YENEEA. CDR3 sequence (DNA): TGTGCCAGCAGCCGGAAGAGGGGCGGGGAGCTGTTTTTT. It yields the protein CASSRKRGGELFF.

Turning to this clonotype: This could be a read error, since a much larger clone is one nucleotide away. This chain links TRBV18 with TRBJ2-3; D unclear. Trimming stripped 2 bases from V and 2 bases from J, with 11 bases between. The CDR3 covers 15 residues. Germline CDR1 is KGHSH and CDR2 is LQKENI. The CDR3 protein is CASSPSGSITDTQYF. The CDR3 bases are TGTGCCAGCTCACCATCCGGAAGTATCACAGATACGCAGTATTTT.

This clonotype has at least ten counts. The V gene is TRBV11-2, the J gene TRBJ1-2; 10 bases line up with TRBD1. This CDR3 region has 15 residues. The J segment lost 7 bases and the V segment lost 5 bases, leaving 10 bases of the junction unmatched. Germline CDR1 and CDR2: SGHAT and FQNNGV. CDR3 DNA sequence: TGTGCCAGCAGCCAACTCCGGGACAGGGGAGGTGGCTACACCTTC. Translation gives CASSQLRDRGGGYTF.

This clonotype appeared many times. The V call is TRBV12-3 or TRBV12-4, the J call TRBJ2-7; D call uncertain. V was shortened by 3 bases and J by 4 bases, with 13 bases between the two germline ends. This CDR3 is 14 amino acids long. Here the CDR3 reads CASSLAGFGYEQYF. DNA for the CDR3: TGTGCCAGCAGTTTGGCCGGCTTTGGGTACGAGCAGTACTTC.

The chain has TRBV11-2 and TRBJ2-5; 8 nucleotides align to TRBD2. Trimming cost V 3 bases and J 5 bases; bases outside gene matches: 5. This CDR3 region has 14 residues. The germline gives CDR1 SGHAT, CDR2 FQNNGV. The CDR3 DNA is TGTGCCAGCAGCTTGACCCCTAGCGGGGAGACCCAGTACTTC. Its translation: CASSLTPSGETQYF.

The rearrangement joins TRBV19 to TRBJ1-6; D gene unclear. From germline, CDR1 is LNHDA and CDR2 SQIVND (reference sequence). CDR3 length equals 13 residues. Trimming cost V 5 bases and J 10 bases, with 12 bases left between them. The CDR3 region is CASSGVGGSPLHF. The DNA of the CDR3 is TGTGCCAGTAGTGGAGTAGGAGGATCACCCCTCCACTTT.

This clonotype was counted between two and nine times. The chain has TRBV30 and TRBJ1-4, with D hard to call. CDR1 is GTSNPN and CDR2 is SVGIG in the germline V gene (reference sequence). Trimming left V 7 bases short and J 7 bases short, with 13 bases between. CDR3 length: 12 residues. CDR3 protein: CASKLGSEKLFF. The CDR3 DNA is TGTGCCTCCAAGTTGGGGTCTGAAAAACTGTTTTTT. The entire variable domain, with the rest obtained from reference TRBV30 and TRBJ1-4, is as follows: SQTIHQWPATLVQPVGSPLSLECTVEGTSNPNLYWYRQAAGRGLQLLFYSVGIGQISSEVPQNLSASRPQDRQFILSSKKLLLSDSGFYLCASKLGSEKLFFGSGTQLSVL.

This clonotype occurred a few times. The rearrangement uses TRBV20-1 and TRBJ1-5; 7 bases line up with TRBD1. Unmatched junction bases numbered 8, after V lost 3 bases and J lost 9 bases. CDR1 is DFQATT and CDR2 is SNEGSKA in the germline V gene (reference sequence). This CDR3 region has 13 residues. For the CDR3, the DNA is TGCAGTGCTAGGGGTGACAGGGATAGGCCCCAGCATTTT. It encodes CSARGDRDRPQHF.

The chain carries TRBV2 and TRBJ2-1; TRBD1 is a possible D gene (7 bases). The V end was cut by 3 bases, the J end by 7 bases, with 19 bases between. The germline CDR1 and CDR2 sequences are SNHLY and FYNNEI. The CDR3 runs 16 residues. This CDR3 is CASSEGAGQLSNEQFF. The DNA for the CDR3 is TGTGCCAGCAGTGAGGGGGCGGGACAGCTGTCTAATGAGCAGTTCTTC. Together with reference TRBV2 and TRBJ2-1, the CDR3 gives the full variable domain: EPEVTQTPSHQVTQMGQEVILRCVPISNHLYFYWYRQILGQKVEFLVSFYNNEISEKSEIFDDQFSVERPDGSNFTLKIRSTKLEDSAMYFCASSEGAGQLSNEQFFGPGTRLTVL.

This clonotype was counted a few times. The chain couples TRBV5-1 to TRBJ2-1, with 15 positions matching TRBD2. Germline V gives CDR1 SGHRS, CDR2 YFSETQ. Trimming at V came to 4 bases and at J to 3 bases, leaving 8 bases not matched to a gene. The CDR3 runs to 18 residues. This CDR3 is CASSNRGGLAGGYNEQFF. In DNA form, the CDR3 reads TGCGCCAGCAGCAACCGCGGGGGACTAGCGGGAGGCTACAATGAGCAGTTCTTC. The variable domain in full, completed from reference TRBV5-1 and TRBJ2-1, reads KAGVTQTPRYLIKTRGQQVTLSCSPISGHRSVSWYQQTPGQGLQFLFEYFSETQRNKGNFPGRFSGRQFSNSRSEMNVSTLELGDSALYLCASSNRGGLAGGYNEQFFGPGTRLTVL.

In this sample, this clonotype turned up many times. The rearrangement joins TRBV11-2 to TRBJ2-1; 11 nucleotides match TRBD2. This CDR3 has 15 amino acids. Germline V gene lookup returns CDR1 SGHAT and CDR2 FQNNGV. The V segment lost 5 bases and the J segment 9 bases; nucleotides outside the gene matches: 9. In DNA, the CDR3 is TGTGCCAGCAGCCTTACTAGCGGGAGACATGGTGAGCAGTTCTTC. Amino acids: CASSLTSGRHGEQFF. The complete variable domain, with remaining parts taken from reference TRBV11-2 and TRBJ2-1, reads EAGVAQSPRYKIIEKRQSVAFWCNPISGHATLYWYQQILGQGPKLLIQFQNNGVVDDSQLPKDRFSAERLKGVDSTLKIQPAKLEDSAVYLCASSLTSGRHGEQFFGPGTRLTVL.